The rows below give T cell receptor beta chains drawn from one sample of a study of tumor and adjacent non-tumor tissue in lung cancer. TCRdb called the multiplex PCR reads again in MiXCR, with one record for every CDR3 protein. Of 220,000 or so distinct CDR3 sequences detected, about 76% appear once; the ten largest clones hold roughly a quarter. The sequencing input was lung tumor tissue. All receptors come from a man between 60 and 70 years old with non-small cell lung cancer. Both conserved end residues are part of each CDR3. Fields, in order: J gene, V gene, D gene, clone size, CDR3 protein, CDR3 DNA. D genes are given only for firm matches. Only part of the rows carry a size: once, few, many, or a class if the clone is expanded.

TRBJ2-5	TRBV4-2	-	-	CASSQTAVIAEDPNEQYF	TGTGCCAGCAGCCAAACCGCGGTTATAGCGGAAGATCCCAATGAGCAGTACTTC
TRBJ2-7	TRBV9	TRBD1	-	CASGGTGAQAEQYF	TGTGCCAGCGGGGGTACAGGGGCGCAAGCCGAGCAGTACTTC
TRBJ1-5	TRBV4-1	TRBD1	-	CTSSQGTGLGQPQHF	TGCACCAGCAGCCAAGGGACAGGGCTTGGGCAGCCCCAGCATTTT
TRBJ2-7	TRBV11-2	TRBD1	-	CASSSTGVTYEQYF	TGTGCCAGCAGCTCTACAGGGGTAACCTACGAGCAGTACTTC
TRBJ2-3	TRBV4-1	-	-	CVSSYGAGADTQYF	TGCGTCAGCAGCTACGGAGCAGGGGCAGATACGCAGTATTTT
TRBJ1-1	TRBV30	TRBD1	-	CAWTGQGVASTEAFF	TGTGCCTGGACTGGACAGGGGGTGGCGAGCACTGAAGCTTTCTTT
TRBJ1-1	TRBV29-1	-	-	CSVHRDNNPHTEAFF	TGCAGCGTCCACCGGGACAATAATCCGCACACTGAAGCTTTCTTT
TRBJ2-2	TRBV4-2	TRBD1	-	CASSQDRQGAGGVLFF	TGTGCTAGCAGCCAAGACAGGCAGGGGGCTGGCGGGGTGCTGTTTTTT
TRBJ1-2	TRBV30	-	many	CAWSGQGYDGYTF	TGTGCCTGGAGCGGTCAGGGCTATGATGGCTACACCTTC
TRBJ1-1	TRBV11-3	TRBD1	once	CASSPWTGMNTKAFF	TGTGCCAGCAGTCCTTGGACAGGGATGAACACTAAAGCTTTCTTT
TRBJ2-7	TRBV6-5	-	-	CASSYLAGVVYEQHF	TGTGCCAGCAGTTACCTGGCAGGGGTGGTCTACGAGCAGCACTTC
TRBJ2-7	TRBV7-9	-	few	CASSSQGLFSYEQYF	TGTGCCAGCAGTTCTCAGGGTTTATTCTCCTACGAGCAGTACTTC
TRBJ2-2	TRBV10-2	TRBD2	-	CASNGLAGGTGELFF	TGCGCCAGCAATGGACTAGCGGGAGGGACCGGGGAGCTGTTTTTT
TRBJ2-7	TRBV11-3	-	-	CAISLDLMVHEQYF	TGTGCGATCAGCTTAGATCTCATGGTCCACGAGCAGTACTTC
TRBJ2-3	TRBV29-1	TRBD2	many	CSAMTSGRPDTQYF	TGCAGCGCCATGACTAGCGGGAGGCCAGATACGCAGTATTTT
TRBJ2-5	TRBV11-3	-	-	CASSLGVRAEETQYF	TGTGCCAGTAGCTTAGGGGTGCGGGCGGAAGAGACCCAGTACTTC
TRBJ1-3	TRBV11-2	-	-	CSNRPGPAWDTIYF	TGTTCCAACAGGCCTGGTCCAGCCTGGGACACCATATATTTT
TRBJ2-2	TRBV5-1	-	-	CASSPWASGGELFF	TGCGCCAGCAGCCCCTGGGCCAGTGGAGGGGAGCTTTTTTTT
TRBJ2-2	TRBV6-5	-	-	CASRNTEPGELFF	TGTGCCAGCAGAAACACAGAGCCCGGGGAGCTGTTTTTT
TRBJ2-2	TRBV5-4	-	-	CASGLGGRDTGELFF	TGTGCCAGCGGCTTGGGCGGGCGGGACACCGGGGAGCTGTTTTTT
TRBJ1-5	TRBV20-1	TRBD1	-	CSANRGSGPNQPQHF	TGCAGTGCTAACAGGGGTAGCGGACCCAATCAGCCCCAGCATTTT
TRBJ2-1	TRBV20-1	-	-	CSASYNEQFF	TGCAGTGCTAGCTACAATGAGCAGTTCTTC
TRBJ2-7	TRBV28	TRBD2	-	CATSTSGSHYEQYF	TGTGCCACCTCTACTAGCGGGAGCCACTACGAGCAGTACTTC
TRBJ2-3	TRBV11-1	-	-	CASSPSSSGRADTLYF	TGTGCCAGCAGCCCCTCCAGCTCCGGACGCGCAGATACGCTGTATTTT
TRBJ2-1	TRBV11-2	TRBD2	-	CASSLCTSGGFYNEQFF	TGTGCCAGCAGCTTATGTACTAGCGGGGGGTTCTACAATGAGCAGTTCTTC
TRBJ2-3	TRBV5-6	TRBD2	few	CASRPGLAEGTDTQYF	TGTGCCAGCAGGCCGGGACTAGCGGAGGGCACAGATACGCAGTATTTT
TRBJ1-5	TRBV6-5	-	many	CASSYGLGGNQPQHF	TGTGCCAGCAGTTACGGTCTGGGGGGCAATCAGCCCCAGCATTTT
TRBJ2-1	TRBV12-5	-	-	CASGGVGQNFYNEQFF	TGTGCTAGTGGTGGTGTTGGACAGAATTTTTACAATGAGCAGTTCTTC
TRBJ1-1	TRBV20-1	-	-	CSARKGVMNTEAIF	TGCAGTGCTAGAAAGGGGGTGATGAACACTGAAGCTATCTTT
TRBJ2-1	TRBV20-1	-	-	CSARDSGTRTFYNEQFF	TGCAGCGCTAGAGATAGTGGGACCAGGACGTTCTATAATGAGCAGTTCTTC
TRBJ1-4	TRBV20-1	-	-	CNARAQTTNEKLFF	TGCAATGCTAGGGCCCAGACAACTAATGAAAAACTGTTTTTT
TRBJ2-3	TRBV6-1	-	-	CTSPSKGAVGGALGTDMQYF	TGTACCAGCCCGAGTAAGGGGGCAGTGGGGGGGGCCTTGGGCACAGATATGCAGTATTTT
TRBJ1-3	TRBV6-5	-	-	CASFSQDARNTIYF	TGTGCCAGCTTCTCTCAGGACGCCAGAAACACCATATATTTT
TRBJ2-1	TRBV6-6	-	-	CASSYSGIGYNEQFF	TGTGCCAGCAGTTACTCTGGGATAGGGTACAATGAGCAGTTCTTC
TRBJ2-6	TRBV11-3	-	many	CASSSSIRGGPISGANVLTF	TGTGCCAGCAGCTCCTCAATTAGGGGGGGTCCAATCTCTGGGGCCAACGTCCTGACTTTC
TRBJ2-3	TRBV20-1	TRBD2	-	CGARLIAGVIDTQYF	TGCGGTGCTAGGTTAATAGCGGGAGTGATAGATACGCAGTATTTT
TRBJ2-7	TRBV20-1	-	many	CSARDQGRLSYEQYF	TGCAGTGCTAGAGATCAAGGAAGGCTATCCTACGAGCAGTACTTC
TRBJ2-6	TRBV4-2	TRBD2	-	CASSQDGGAGANVLTF	TGTGCCAGCAGCCAAGATGGGGGGGCTGGGGCCAACGTCCTGACTTTC
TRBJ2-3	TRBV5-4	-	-	CASIPDSRSTDTQYF	TGTGCCAGCATCCCGGACTCGAGGAGCACAGATACACAGTATTTT
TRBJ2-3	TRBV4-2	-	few	CASSQEASDTQYF	TGTGCCAGCAGCCAGGAGGCGTCGGATACGCAGTATTTT
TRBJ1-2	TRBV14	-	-	CVSTPTGERNYGYTF	TGTGTCAGCACCCCGACTGGGGAAAGAAACTATGGCTACACCTTC
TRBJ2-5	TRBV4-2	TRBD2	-	CASSQEESSGISYPETQYF	TGTGCCAGCAGCCAAGAAGAGTCTAGCGGCATTTCTTATCCAGAGACCCAGTACTTC
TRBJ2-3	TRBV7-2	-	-	CASRPPGSTTDTQYF	TGTGCCAGCAGACCCCCGGGAAGTACCACAGATACGCAGTATTTT
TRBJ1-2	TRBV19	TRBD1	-	CASSMWGQVNYGYTF	TGTGCTAGTAGTATGTGGGGACAGGTGAACTATGGCTACACCTTC
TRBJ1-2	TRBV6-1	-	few	CASSAVQMGYGYTF	TGTGCCAGCAGTGCCGTACAGATGGGCTATGGCTACACCTTC